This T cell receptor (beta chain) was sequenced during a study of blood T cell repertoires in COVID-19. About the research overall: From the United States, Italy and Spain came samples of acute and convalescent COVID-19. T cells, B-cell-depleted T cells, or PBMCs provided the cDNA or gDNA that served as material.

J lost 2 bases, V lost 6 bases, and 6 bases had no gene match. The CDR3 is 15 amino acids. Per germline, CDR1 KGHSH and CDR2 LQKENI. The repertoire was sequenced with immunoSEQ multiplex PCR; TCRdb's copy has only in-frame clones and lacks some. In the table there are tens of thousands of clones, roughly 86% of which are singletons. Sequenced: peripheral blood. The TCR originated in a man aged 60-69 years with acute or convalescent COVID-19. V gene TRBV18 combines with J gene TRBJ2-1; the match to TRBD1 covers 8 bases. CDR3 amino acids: CASSPGTGAYNEQFF. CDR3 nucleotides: TGTGCCAGCTCCCCCGGGACAGGTGCCTACAATGAGCAGTTCTTC.